The present entry profiles one TCR beta chain with its context. Antigen: not known. The sample originates from a study of cytomegalovirus exposure and HLA in healthy donors. Study results and limitations: Cytomegalovirus association was listed for roughly 160 TCR beta chains. Under in vitro conditions, a few CMV-associated chains were confirmed as specific for CMV antigens. Most observed TCR sequences were rare, whereas some public TCRs were detected in many donors.

Repertoires were generated with immunoSEQ multiplex PCR, while TCRdb's copy carries only in-frame clones and drops some. The data show about 220,000 clones, with over 80% seen just once and more than 12% held by the top ten. The germline V gene encodes CDR1 MDHEN and CDR2 SYDVKM. J gave up 6 bases and V 10 bases, and 14 bases lay outside the gene matches. CDR3 size: 16 residues. The source is a woman aged 25 to 45 in good health and CMV-seropositive. The J gene is TRBJ1-5, the V gene TRBV28; 11 nucleotides match TRBD1. Sequenced material: PBMCs. The CDR3 region has the DNA TGTGCCACCACCTTAACGGGACAGGGGGTAAGTCAGCCCCAGCATTTT. Translation gives CATTLTGQGVSQPQHF.